These T cell receptor beta chains were read from a single sample in a study of OX40 agonist ivuxolimab in advanced cancers. Libraries were prepared by immunoSEQ multiplex PCR; TCRdb keeps only in-frame clonotypes and omits some of them. The table shows around 74,000 clones, with over 75% occurring only once. This specimen was CD4+ or CD8+ T cells sorted from blood, taken in a trial of the OX40 agonist ivuxolimab. The receptors derive from an adult with an advanced solid tumor such as melanoma, head and neck, liver or kidney cancer. Each CDR3 is given with its conserved first and last residue. A D gene is named only where the DNA matches it firmly. The size field is filled for only some rows; it gives once, few, many or a size class.

abundance	d_gene	v_gene	j_gene	CDR3nt	CDR3aa
.	.	TRBV19	TRBJ2-3	TGTGCCAGTAGTTCGACAGAGGGCACAGATACGCAGTATTTT	CASSSTEGTDTQYF
.	TRBD2	TRBV5-4	TRBJ2-5	TGTGCCAGCAGCGCATTACTAGCGGGGGGACAAGAGACCCAGTACTTC	CASSALLAGGQETQYF
.	.	TRBV7-2	TRBJ2-2	TGTGCCAGCAGACGGGGAGGAAGCGGGCAGGGAACCGGGGAGCTGTTTTTT	CASRRGGSGQGTGELFF
.	.	TRBV4-3	TRBJ1-6	TGCGCCAGCAGCCAAGATCTATGGGGGGCATCGAATTCACCCCTCCACTTT	CASSQDLWGASNSPLHF
.	.	TRBV19	TRBJ2-1	TGTGCCAGTACCCCCGGGGTGCCCATCCATGAGCAGTTCTTC	CASTPGVPIHEQFF
.	.	TRBV30	TRBJ1-2	TGTGCCAAGGAGTGGGAAGGGGGATATGGCTACACCTTC	CAKEWEGGYGYTF
few	.	TRBV7-2	TRBJ1-6	TGTGCCAGCAGCTTACGGAGGATAAATTCACCCCTCCACTTT	CASSLRRINSPLHF
few	.	TRBV13	TRBJ1-2	TGTGCCAGCAGCCCGGGCCCGATGGACCCGCCAGGGGAGTTC	CASSPGPMDPPGEF
.	TRBD1	TRBV4-3	TRBJ2-7	TGCGCCAGCAGCCAAGATTGGAACAGGGGTTCCGACGAGCAGTACTTC	CASSQDWNRGSDEQYF
.	TRBD1	TRBV2	TRBJ2-3	TGTGCCAGCTCCCCTGGGACAGGGGCCACAGATACGCAGTATTTT	CASSPGTGATDTQYF
.	.	TRBV7-2	TRBJ2-7	TGTGCCAGCAGCTTAGATGACAGCTACGAGCAGTACTTC	CASSLDDSYEQYF
.	TRBD2	TRBV6-5	TRBJ2-7	TGTGCCAGCAGTCCCTTAGCGGGGGGACCCTACGAGCAGTACTTC	CASSPLAGGPYEQYF
.	.	TRBV29-1	TRBJ1-1	TGCAGCGTTGATCCCCTCGCGACACTTAATGAAGCTTTCTTT	CSVDPLATLNEAFF
.	.	TRBV5-1	TRBJ1-4	TGCGCCAGCAGCACCGAGGGACAACCTCATGAAAAACTGTTTTTT	CASSTEGQPHEKLFF
few	.	TRBV9	TRBJ2-3	TGTGCCAGCAGTCCAGGATCGCACATTGATACGCAGTATTTT	CASSPGSHIDTQYF
.	.	TRBV5-6	TRBJ2-2	TGTGCCAGCAGCTTGGCGGGGGTAAACACCGGGGAGCTGTTTTTT	CASSLAGVNTGELFF
.	.	TRBV2	TRBJ2-5	TGTGCCAGCAGTGGACTGGAGCAAGAGACCCAGTACTTC	CASSGLEQETQYF
.	.	TRBV5-1	TRBJ2-1	TGCGCCAGCAGCTTGGAGGACGGGTACAATGAGCAGTTCTTC	CASSLEDGYNEQFF
.	.	TRBV7-9	TRBJ1-6	TGTGCCAGCAGCTTAGCGGCAGGGGACCCCCACTTT	CASSLAAGDPHF
.	TRBD2	TRBV4-3	TRBJ2-1	TGCGCCAGCAGCCAAGTGAGGAGCGGGGGGCCATATGAGCAGTTCTTC	CASSQVRSGGPYEQFF
.	.	TRBV2	TRBJ1-6	TGTGCCAGCACCAAGTCCGGGACAACTGGTTCACCCCTCCACTTT	CASTKSGTTGSPLHF
.	.	TRBV6-5	TRBJ1-2	TGTGCCAGCAGTTACAGGGAGGGCAATGGCTACACCTTC	CASSYREGNGYTF
.	TRBD1	TRBV5-8	TRBJ2-7	TGTGCCAGCATTAACCGGGACAGGGAGTACGAGCAGTACTTC	CASINRDREYEQYF
.	.	TRBV10-3	TRBJ2-3	TGTGCCATCAAGCCAGGGACTCCCAACACAGATACGCAGTATTTT	CAIKPGTPNTDTQYF
.	.	TRBV7-3	TRBJ2-2	TGTGCCAGCAGCCCCCAGGGGACGAACCCCGGGGAGCTGTTTTTT	CASSPQGTNPGELFF
.	.	TRBV6-5	TRBJ1-6	TGTGCCAGCAGCTTACGGTTAACCAATTCACCCCTCCACTTT	CASSLRLTNSPLHF
.	.	TRBV6-5	TRBJ2-7	TGTGCCAGCAGTTACGTAGGGGTTGCATTGGGGCAGTACTTC	CASSYVGVALGQYF
.	.	TRBV6-6	TRBJ2-3	TGTGCCAGCACCCTAAGCACAGGCACAGATACGCAGTATTTT	CASTLSTGTDTQYF
.	TRBD1	TRBV6-6	TRBJ2-3	TGTGCCAGCGAGGGGGCCACAGATACGCAGTATTTT	CASEGATDTQYF
.	TRBD1	TRBV7-2	TRBJ1-6	TGTGCCAGCAGCACCGGGACAGGGAATTCACCCCTCCACTTT	CASSTGTGNSPLHF
.	.	TRBV5-5	TRBJ2-7	TGTGCCAGCAGCTTGGAGGTGCATATCGGGGCCTACGAGCAGTACTTC	CASSLEVHIGAYEQYF
.	.	TRBV7-6	TRBJ1-3	TGTGCCAGCAGCTCGTCGGTATGGGGCAGGGGCACTGGAAACACCATATATTTT	CASSSSVWGRGTGNTIYF
.	.	TRBV25-1	TRBJ1-2	TGTGCCAGCGGCGGACCTGCAGGGGATCACTATGGCTACACCTTC	CASGGPAGDHYGYTF
.	.	TRBV5-5	TRBJ1-6	TGTGCCAGCAGCTTGGAAGTTCGGGGGAGGAATTCACCCCTCCACTTT	CASSLEVRGRNSPLHF
.	.	TRBV4-3	TRBJ2-5	TGCGCCAGCAGCCAAGAACACGGCCCCCAAGGGGCCCAGTACTTC	CASSQEHGPQGAQYF
once	TRBD2	TRBV5-1	TRBJ2-1	TGCGCCAGCAGCACGTCGCTAGCGGGGGGCCACAATGAGCAGTTCTTC	CASSTSLAGGHNEQFF
.	TRBD1	TRBV5-8	TRBJ2-5	TGTGCCAGCAGCTTTCGGGGACAGGGGGCTTGGGAGACCCAGTACTTC	CASSFRGQGAWETQYF
once	.	TRBV11-2	TRBJ2-7	TGTGCCAGCAGCCTCGGGACATTCTCCTACGAGCAGTACTTC	CASSLGTFSYEQYF
.	.	TRBV6-5	TRBJ1-2	TGTGCCAGCAGTCGGACAGTAAACTATGGCTACACCTTC	CASSRTVNYGYTF
.	.	TRBV7-2	TRBJ2-2	TGTGCCAGCAGCTTACCCCCGAACACCGGGGAGCTGTTTTTT	CASSLPPNTGELFF
.	TRBD1	TRBV19	TRBJ1-4	TGTGCCAGCACCCGACAGGGTTGGTCTAATGAAAAACTGTTTTTT	CASTRQGWSNEKLFF
.	.	TRBV9	TRBJ1-2	TGTGCCAGCAGCCAATCAAGTCAGGGCTACACCTTC	CASSQSSQGYTF
.	.	TRBV6-5	TRBJ1-1	TGTGCCAGCATCGATCCCATGGACACTGAAGCTTTCTTT	CASIDPMDTEAFF
.	TRBD1	TRBV4-3	TRBJ1-2	TGCGCCAGCAGCCAAGATAGGGAGGGGGCCCCTCTAACTATCGGCTACACCTTC	CASSQDREGAPLTIGYTF
.	.	TRBV2	TRBJ1-1	TGTGCCAGCAGTGAGAGGGCGGGGAACACTGAAGCTTTCTTT	CASSERAGNTEAFF
.	.	TRBV10-3	TRBJ1-1	TGTGCCATCAGTGAGGCCAGGGGAGGTACTGAAGCTTTCTTT	CAISEARGGTEAFF
.	.	TRBV5-4	TRBJ2-5	TGTGCCAGCAGCCCCGGCGGCGGGGCCTCAGAGACCCAGTACTTC	CASSPGGGASETQYF
.	.	TRBV2	TRBJ1-5	TGTGCCAGCAGTGGTAATAATCAGCCCCAGCATTTT	CASSGNNQPQHF
.	TRBD1	TRBV5-4	TRBJ2-1	TGTGCCAGCAGCGAGGGACAGAGCGGCAATGAGCAGTTCTTC	CASSEGQSGNEQFF
.	TRBD1	TRBV2	TRBJ2-7	TGTGCCGGTAGTGGACAGGACTGGGGAGAGCAGTACTTC	CAGSGQDWGEQYF
few	.	TRBV30	TRBJ1-2	TGTGCCTGGAGTCTGGACAGACTCTATGGCTACACCTTC	CAWSLDRLYGYTF
.	.	TRBV30	TRBJ2-5	TGTGCCTGGAGTCTTATACGGGAGACCCAGTACTTC	CAWSLIRETQYF
few	.	TRBV27	TRBJ1-1	TGTGCCAGCAGTTTGGGTGTGGACAGTACTGAAGCTTTCTTT	CASSLGVDSTEAFF
.	TRBD1	TRBV9	TRBJ2-7	TGTGCCAGCAGCGTAGGTGAGGGGCCCAACAGGGGGGAGCAGTACTTC	CASSVGEGPNRGEQYF